These 30 T cell receptor beta chains came from one sample sequenced in a study of blood T cell repertoires in COVID-19. Sequenced by immunoSEQ multiplex PCR; TCRdb stores in-frame clones only, minus some. The sample lists some 100,000 clones; roughly 82% were seen once. The specimen was peripheral blood. The receptors were sampled from a woman older than 75 with active or convalescent COVID-19.

The chain links TRBV19 to TRBJ2-1; 9 bases line up with TRBD2. Germline lookup yields CDR1 LNHDA and CDR2 SQIVND (reference sequence). J gave up 1 base and V 7 bases, and 5 bases lay outside the gene matches. This CDR3 spans 15 amino acids. CDR3 nucleotides: TGTGCCAGTAAACTAGCGGGCGAATCCTACAATGAGCAGTTCTTC. It encodes CASKLAGESYNEQFF.

The chain uses TRBV7-2 and TRBJ2-7, with 10 nucleotides matching TRBD2. V lost 6 bases to trimming and J lost 1 base; unmatched junction nucleotides: 6. Germline V gives CDR1 SGHTA, CDR2 FQGNSA. The CDR3 is 15 amino acids. CDR3: CASRGGLALSYEQYF. CDR3 DNA sequence: TGTGCCAGCAGAGGGGGACTAGCGTTATCCTACGAGCAGTACTTC. Full variable domain (outside the CDR3, taken from reference TRBV7-2 and TRBJ2-7): GAGVSQSPSNKVTEKGKDVELRCDPISGHTALYWYRQSLGQGLEFLIYFQGNSAPDKSGLPSDRFSAERTGGSVSTLTIQRTQQEDSAVYLCASRGGLALSYEQYFGPGTRLTVT.

This clone was recorded only once. This chain joins TRBV18 and TRBJ1-5; 8 bases map to TRBD1. Germline V CDR1 and CDR2: KGHSH, LQKENI. The J segment lost 6 bases and the V segment lost 3 bases, leaving 4 bases of the junction unmatched. The CDR3 length is 14 residues. The CDR3 sequence: CASSPDRVIQPQHF. The CDR3 DNA follows: TGTGCCAGCTCACCGGACAGGGTAATTCAGCCCCAGCATTTT.

In this sample, this clone turned up once. This chain joins TRBV18 and TRBJ1-1; TRBD1 matches at 10 bases. Germline values: CDR1 KGHSH, CDR2 LQKENI. V was pared by 1 base and J by 0 bases, with 8 bases of the junction left unmatched. The CDR3 covers 18 residues. The CDR3 spells CASSPQGQGWGMNTEAFF. DNA for the CDR3: TGTGCCAGCTCACCACAGGGACAGGGGTGGGGAATGAACACTGAAGCTTTCTTT. The full variable domain, with the rest looked up from reference TRBV18 and TRBJ1-1, is NAGVMQNPRHLVRRRGQEARLRCSPMKGHSHVYWYRQLPEEGLKFMVYLQKENIIDESGMPKERFSAEFPKEGPSILRIQQVVRGDSAAYFCASSPQGQGWGMNTEAFFGQGTRLTVV.

The gene calls are TRBV5-1 and TRBJ1-6; 7 bases are shared with TRBD1. From germline, CDR1 is SGHRS and CDR2 YFSETQ. V trimming: 3 bases; J trimming: 7 bases; junction bases outside the gene matches: 7. The CDR3 extends over 15 amino acids. The CDR3 reads CASSSSGTANSPLHF. CDR3 nucleotide sequence: TGCGCCAGCAGCTCCTCCGGGACAGCGAATTCACCCCTCCACTTT.

This clone was seen a handful of times. The J gene is TRBJ1-1, the V gene TRBV4-2; D is ambiguous. This CDR3 spans 14 amino acids. From germline, CDR1 is LGHNA and CDR2 YNFKEQ. Trimming shortened V by 0 bases and J by 1 base, and 6 bases separated the two germline ends. As DNA, the CDR3 is TGTGCCAGCAGCCAAGAAGCTCAGAACACTGAAGCTTTCTTT. The encoded protein is CASSQEAQNTEAFF.

CDR3 residues: CASSVPGGQETQYF. The CDR3 DNA sequence: TGTGCCAGCAGTGTTCCCGGGGGACAAGAGACCCAGTACTTC. The chain carries TRBV28 and TRBJ2-5; a weak D match, TRBD2 (6 bases). V shed 5 bases and J shed 2 bases, with 12 bases lying between them. Germline V CDR1 and CDR2: MDHEN, SYDVKM. The CDR3 extends over 14 amino acids.

The chain joins TRBV7-9 to TRBJ2-1; TRBD2 matches 7 bases. Germline V gene lookup returns CDR1 SEHNR and CDR2 FQNEAQ (reference sequence). The CDR3 has 15 amino acids. The V segment lost 5 bases and the J segment 1 base; nucleotides outside the gene matches: 5. This CDR3 reads CASSGRALSYNEQFF. In DNA, the CDR3 is TGTGCCAGCAGCGGGAGGGCCTTGTCCTACAATGAGCAGTTCTTC.

This clone was counted between two and nine times. The J gene is TRBJ1-1, the V gene TRBV4-2; tentatively, D is TRBD1 (5 bases). The CDR3 is made up of 15 amino acids. Germline values: CDR1 LGHNA, CDR2 YNFKEQ. V was clipped by 4 bases and J by 1 base, with 13 bases between them. The CDR3 here is CASSPTGLRNTEAFF. DNA of the CDR3: TGTGCCAGCAGCCCTACGGGACTCCGGAACACTGAAGCTTTCTTT.

The chain uses TRBV28 and TRBJ1-1, with D maybe TRBD1 (5 bases). Per germline, CDR1 MDHEN and CDR2 SYDVKM. The V end lost 6 bases, the J end lost 3 bases, and 23 bases lay between the germline ends. The CDR3 spans 17 residues. The CDR3 sequence: CASRNGGTAVRHTEAFF. The CDR3 DNA follows: TGTGCCAGCAGAAACGGAGGGACGGCAGTTCGGCACACTGAAGCTTTCTTT.

The rearrangement joins TRBV7-3 to TRBJ1-4; the D is unclear. CDR3 length: 15 amino acids. Germline values: CDR1 SGHTA, CDR2 FQGTGA. V lost 3 bases and J 6 bases, leaving 14 bases between the germline ends. The CDR3 protein is CASSFVGGGDEKLFF. In DNA form, the CDR3 reads TGTGCCAGCAGCTTTGTAGGTGGAGGAGATGAAAAACTGTTTTTT.

In its sample, this clone was seen once. The CDR3 loop is CAWSVRNRVGTYEQYF. The CDR3, as DNA: TGTGCCTGGAGTGTACGAAACAGGGTCGGGACCTACGAGCAGTACTTC. This chain joins TRBV30 and TRBJ2-7, with D perhaps matching TRBD1 (6 bases). Germline CDR1 and CDR2: GTSNPN and SVGIG (reference sequence). This CDR3 is built from 16 residues. V was clipped by 0 bases and J by 2 bases, with 17 bases between them.

The gene calls are TRBV4-2 and TRBJ2-3; TRBD2 matches at 7 bases. J lost 0 bases, V lost 2 bases, and 11 bases had no gene match. The CDR3 consists of 18 residues. Germline assignment: CDR1 LGHNA and CDR2 YNFKEQ. The CDR3, as DNA: TGTGCCAGCAGCCAAAAGGTAGAGCGGGATGCTAGCACAGATACGCAGTATTTT. Translation gives CASSQKVERDASTDTQYF.

The V call is TRBV21-1, the J call TRBJ1-1. TRBV21-1 counts as a pseudogene. The CDR3 has 15 residues. The CDR3 region is CASSKEGREDTEAFF. The CDR3 nucleotides read TGTGCCAGCAGCAAAGAGGGGAGGGAGGACACTGAAGCTTTCTTT.

J is TRBJ1-2 and V is TRBV6-5, with D possibly TRBD1 on 6 matching bases. Trimming shortened V by 6 bases and J by 8 bases, and 16 bases separated the two germline ends. CDR1 and CDR2 (germline): MNHEY, SVGAGI. The CDR3 length is 13 residues. As DNA, the CDR3 is TGTGCCAGCAGCTATGCCGGGACACAAGGCTACACCTTC. Its translation is CASSYAGTQGYTF.

In this sample, this clone turned up once. The V call is TRBV7-3, the J call TRBJ2-2; 9 bases map to TRBD1. Germline loops: CDR1 SGHTA, CDR2 FQGTGA. Trimming at V came to 2 bases and at J to 4 bases, leaving 2 bases not matched to a gene. The CDR3 is 15 amino acids. CDR3 coding DNA: TGTGCCAGCAGCTTAGGGGGACAGGGCACCGGGGAGCTGTTTTTT. It codes for CASSLGGQGTGELFF.

This clone came up a few times. The chain links TRBV30 to TRBJ1-2; D perhaps matches TRBD1 (5 bases). The CDR3 spans 15 residues. V lost 3 bases and J 4 bases, leaving 18 bases between the germline ends. Germline V gene sequence: CDR1 GTSNPN, CDR2 SVGIG (reference sequence). The CDR3: CAWSKRGDGSYGYTF. The CDR3 DNA sequence: TGTGCCTGGAGCAAAAGAGGGGACGGGAGCTATGGCTACACCTTC.

V and J are TRBV9 and TRBJ2-5, with 7 bases identical to TRBD2. The CDR3 length is 15 residues. The trim removed 0 bases at V and 5 bases at J, leaving 7 bases unmatched. From germline, CDR1 is SGDLS and CDR2 YYNGEE. Here the CDR3 DNA reads TGTGCCAGCAGCGTAGATCAAGCGGGACGTGAGACCCAGTACTTC. Amino acids: CASSVDQAGRETQYF.

The genes are TRBV6-1 and TRBJ2-5, with D possibly TRBD2 on 5 matching bases. Germline-derived CDR1 and CDR2 are MNHNS and SASEGT. Deletions cut 2 bases from V and 0 bases from J, with 7 bases between. CDR3 size: 14 residues. The CDR3 DNA reads TGTGCCAGCAGTGAACGCGGGTACCAAGAGACCCAGTACTTC. As protein: CASSERGYQETQYF.

This chain joins TRBV28 and TRBJ2-3; D possibly corresponds to TRBD2 (5 bases). Germline loops: CDR1 MDHEN, CDR2 SYDVKM. V lost 5 bases and J 9 bases, leaving 12 bases between the germline ends. The CDR3 contains 12 residues. CDR3 in amino acids: CASSPREPTQYF. CDR3 sequence (DNA): TGTGCCAGCAGTCCTCGGGAACCGACGCAGTATTTT.

V and J are TRBV15 and TRBJ1-3; TRBD1 aligns across 7 bases. Per the germline V gene, CDR1 is LNHNV and CDR2 is YYDKDF (reference sequence). V shed 1 base and J 4 bases; nucleotides not matched to a gene: 10. This CDR3 region has 17 residues. CDR3 loop: CATSRGGVGTDGNTIYF. The CDR3 nucleotides are TGTGCCACCAGCAGAGGAGGGGTCGGGACAGACGGAAACACCATATATTTT.

V and J are TRBV9 and TRBJ2-2; 8 bases are a match to TRBD2. The CDR3 loop spans 16 amino acids. With V trimmed by 3 bases and J by 0 bases, 4 bases remained unmatched. Germline V gene lookup returns CDR1 SGDLS and CDR2 YYNGEE. DNA of the CDR3: TGTGCCAGCAGCGCCAGACTAGCGCCGAACACCGGGGAGCTGTTTTTT. This encodes CASSARLAPNTGELFF.

This chain uses TRBV28 with TRBJ1-2; 8 nucleotides agree with TRBD1. This CDR3 comprises 15 residues. CDR1 MDHEN and CDR2 SYDVKM come from the germline V gene. J gave up 7 bases and V 4 bases, and 11 bases lay outside the gene matches. The CDR3 DNA sequence: TGTGCCAGCAGTTCTTCCGCCACAGGGGGTATTGGCTACACCTTC. Translation: CASSSSATGGIGYTF.

This rearrangement joins TRBV28 to TRBJ1-2; D uncertain. Germline V gene sequence: CDR1 MDHEN, CDR2 SYDVKM. The CDR3 loop spans 14 amino acids. Trimming removed 3 bases at V and 0 bases at J, with 8 bases between. Here the CDR3 reads CASSFRGTNYGYTF. The CDR3 bases are TGTGCCAGCAGTTTCAGAGGGACTAACTATGGCTACACCTTC.

The chain has TRBV6-5 and TRBJ1-2; 8 nucleotides agree with TRBD1. With V trimmed by 0 bases and J by 7 bases, 7 bases remained unmatched. The germline V gene encodes CDR1 MNHEY and CDR2 SVGAGI. CDR3 size: 15 residues. This CDR3 reads CASSYSAGGLSGYTF. CDR3 sequence (DNA): TGTGCCAGCAGTTACTCGGCAGGGGGCTTATCTGGCTACACCTTC.

This chain joins TRBV28 and TRBJ2-3; 7 bases line up with TRBD2. The germline CDR1 and CDR2 sequences are MDHEN and SYDVKM. The CDR3 extends over 14 amino acids. V was clipped by 8 bases and J by 4 bases; unmatched bases: 9. CDR3 protein: CASLRAGFADTQYF. DNA of the CDR3: TGTGCCAGCCTCCGAGCGGGATTCGCAGATACGCAGTATTTT.

The chain combines TRBV5-1 with TRBJ2-5; possible D gene TRBD2, 6 bases. V lost 7 bases, J lost 2 bases, and 15 bases lay in between. The germline gives CDR1 SGHRS, CDR2 YFSETQ. The CDR3 has 14 residues. DNA of the CDR3: TGCGCCAGCTCCGGGGCTAGCGCTCAAGAGACCCAGTACTTC. It specifies CASSGASAQETQYF.

The chain links TRBV11-1 to TRBJ2-2; D might be TRBD2 (6 bases). The germline CDR1 and CDR2 sequences are SGHAT and FQDESV (reference sequence). The CDR3 consists of 15 residues. V lost 8 bases to trimming and J lost 2 bases, with 15 bases between them. CDR3 in amino acids: CASRRVPTNTGELFF. The CDR3 nucleotides read TGTGCCAGCCGGAGGGTCCCAACAAACACCGGGGAGCTGTTTTTT.

The chain links TRBV5-4 to TRBJ2-3, with 9 nucleotides matching TRBD2. Germline V gene sequence: CDR1 SGHNT, CDR2 YYREEE (reference sequence). CDR3 size: 16 residues. The V and J ends lost 1 base and 6 bases, in that order; junction bases with no gene match: 9. CDR3 loop: CASSLFRSGRNDTQYF. CDR3 coding DNA: TGTGCCAGCAGCTTGTTTCGTAGCGGGAGAAACGATACGCAGTATTTT.

V is TRBV19 and J is TRBJ1-2; 7 nucleotides agree with TRBD1. The CDR3 consists of 12 residues. J lost 7 bases, V lost 5 bases, and 4 bases had no gene match. Germline V gene lookup returns CDR1 LNHDA and CDR2 SQIVND (reference sequence). The CDR3 region has the DNA TGTGCCAGTAGTTCCAGGGGGTTTGGCTACACCTTC. Its protein is CASSSRGFGYTF.